This record covers a single T cell receptor beta chain. The antigen remains undetermined. Here immunoSEQ multiplex PCR was the method, and the copy in TCRdb shows in-frame clones only, minus some. The sample contains 53,000 or so clones, 75% to 90% of which appear only once. Blood was sampled at baseline, cycle 4 day 1, and cycle 7 day 1. This entry is derived from a study of OX40 agonist ivuxolimab in advanced cancers. In the study overall: A partial response was reached by three patients: one with hepatocellular carcinoma and two with cutaneous melanoma. Study-wide results and caveats: CD4+ and CD8+ blood T cells expanded clonally by week 6 at 0.1 to 3.0 mg/kg. Expanded peripheral T cells had an undetermined antigen specificity.

Sequenced material: CD4+ or CD8+ T cells sorted from blood, taken in a trial of the OX40 agonist ivuxolimab. This clonotype was obtained from an adult with an advanced solid tumor such as melanoma, head and neck, liver or kidney cancer.

This CDR3 reads CASSLDGRKGELFF. The CDR3 nucleotides are TGTGCCAGCAGCTTAGACGGAAGAAAGGGGGAGCTGTTTTTT. V usage is TRBV7-7 and J usage is TRBJ2-2; D is undetermined. Trimming removed 1 base from V and 8 bases from J, with 11 bases in between. Looked up from germline, CDR1 is SSHAT and CDR2 is FNYEAQ (reference sequence). This CDR3 spans 14 amino acids.